The next 17 T cell receptor beta chains were all read from a single sample in a study of Graves' ophthalmopathy and Graves' hyperthyroidism. The authors amplified TCR beta CDR3 regions from RNA transcripts. HTBI primers were employed in first-round RT-PCR, then a second-round multiplex PCR followed. TCRdb reprocessed the multiplex PCR reads via MiXCR and lists one record per CDR3 protein. The profile shows 560,000 or so distinct CDR3 sequences, about 40% of them singletons. The specimen was peripheral blood or thyroid tissue (not recorded which). The source is an adult man with Graves' hyperthyroidism.

At least ten counts were recorded for this clonotype. The CDR3 is CASTEGQGDQPQHF. Here the CDR3 DNA reads TGTGCCAGCACCGAGGGACAGGGCGATCAGCCCCAGCATTTT. This chain links TRBV2 with TRBJ1-5; 9 bases map to TRBD1. The CDR3 spans 14 residues. Losses at the gene ends were 7 bases for V and 5 bases for J; bases not matched to a gene: 6. CDR1 is SNHLY and CDR2 is FYNNEI in the germline V gene.

CDR3 DNA sequence: TGTGCCAGCACCATAACAGGGGACTATGGCTACACCTTC. Residues: CASTITGDYGYTF. The chain has TRBV7-9 and TRBJ1-2, with 7 nucleotides matching TRBD1. With V trimmed by 7 bases and J by 3 bases, 5 bases remained unmatched. Germline V lookup: CDR1 SEHNR, CDR2 FQNEAQ (reference sequence). CDR3 length: 13 amino acids.

To note about this clonotype: An end of the junction differs from the germline gene, which may be a read error. CDR3: CGARGQANSYEQYF. For the CDR3, the DNA is TGCGGTGCTAGGGGACAGGCTAACTCCTACGAGCAGTACTTC. This chain connects TRBV20-1 to TRBJ2-7, with 8 bases identical to TRBD1. This CDR3 contains 14 residues. Germline assignment: CDR1 DFQATT and CDR2 SNEGSKA (reference sequence).

This clonotype was detected many times. J is TRBJ2-7 and V is TRBV20-1; maybe TRBD1 (6 bases). There are 16 residues in the CDR3. V was shortened by 2 bases and J by 0 bases, with 17 bases between the two germline ends. Germline loops: CDR1 DFQATT, CDR2 SNEGSKA (reference sequence). In DNA form, the CDR3 reads TGCAGTGCTAGACCCCGAACAGGGCTGATCTCCTACGAGCAGTACTTC. Translated, it gives CSARPRTGLISYEQYF.

This clonotype appeared a single time. A much larger clone lies one base from this, so it may be a read error. The chain carries TRBV12-3 or TRBV12-4 and TRBJ1-2; 8 positions match TRBD1. V trimming: 5 bases; J trimming: 6 bases; junction bases outside the gene matches: 14. This CDR3 comprises 16 residues. As DNA, the CDR3 is TGTGCCAGCAGTCTCAAACGGGCAGGGGGCAACGATGGCTACACCTTC. This translates into CASSLKRAGGNDGYTF.

The sample holds one count of this clonotype. The chain carries TRBV29-1 and TRBJ2-7; the D gene is possibly TRBD1 (5 bases). The J call is in doubt because the DNA end fits TRBJ2-1 better. CDR3 size: 15 residues. Germline V gives CDR1 SQVTM, CDR2 ANQGSEA. For the CDR3, the DNA is TGCAGCGCACGACCTGGGGCAGGCTCCTACAATGAGCAGTTCTTC. Protein sequence: CSARPGAGSYNEQFF.

The sample holds many counts of this clonotype. This chain joins TRBV19 and TRBJ2-5, with TRBD1 matching 11 bases. V was clipped by 7 bases and J by 4 bases; unmatched bases: 8. Germline assignment: CDR1 LNHDA and CDR2 SQIVND (reference sequence). CDR3 length: 15 residues. The CDR3 loop reads CASTLGQGVSETQYF. The CDR3 DNA sequence: TGTGCCAGTACTCTGGGACAGGGGGTGTCAGAGACCCAGTACTTC.

Worth noting for this clonotype: A read error may account for a junction end that differs from germline. This chain links TRBV7-9 with TRBJ2-2; D may match TRBD1 or TRBD2 (6 bases each). The CDR3 spans 13 residues. Germline V gene data show CDR1 as SEHNR and CDR2 as FQNEAQ (reference sequence). The CDR3 nucleotides read TGTGCCAGCAGTAGGGGGAACACCGGGGGGCTGTTTTTT. This translates into CASSRGNTGGLFF.

CDR3 protein: CASSPSRREGYEQYF. Written as DNA, the CDR3 is TGTGCCAGCAGCCCCTCCAGGCGGGAGGGCTACGAGCAGTACTTC. The genes are TRBV7-2 and TRBJ2-7, with 9 bases aligning to TRBD2. This CDR3 has 15 residues. The germline V gene encodes CDR1 SGHTA and CDR2 FQGNSA. J gave up 3 bases and V 5 bases, and 8 bases lay outside the gene matches.

This clonotype was seen just once. At one of its ends the junction is not consistent with the germline gene, which may arise from a read error. The chain carries TRBV7-2 and TRBJ2-7; perhaps TRBD1 as D (6 bases). CDR1 is SGHTA and CDR2 is FQGNSA in the germline V gene. The CDR3 length is 12 residues. The CDR3 here is CASGIGTLEQYF. The CDR3 DNA reads TGCGCCAGCGGCATCGGGACACTAGAGCAGTACTTC.

The CDR3 protein is CASSFRDRATGANVLTF. CDR3 sequence (DNA): TGTGCCAGCAGCTTCCGGGACAGGGCCACTGGGGCCAACGTCCTGACTTTC. The V gene is TRBV7-9, the J gene TRBJ2-6, with TRBD1 matching 9 bases. The germline CDR1 and CDR2 sequences are SEHNR and FQNEAQ (reference sequence). The CDR3 consists of 17 residues. V lost 3 bases, J lost 2 bases, and 5 bases stayed unmatched. Full variable domain (missing parts from reference TRBV7-9 and TRBJ2-6): DTGVSQNPRHKITKRGQNVTFRCDPISEHNRLYWYRQTLGQGPEFLTYFQNEAQLEKSRLLSDRFSAERPKGSFSTLEIQRTEQGDSAMYLCASSFRDRATGANVLTFGAGSRLTVL.

As for this clonotype: One end of the junction fails to match germline, which may point to a read error. CDR3 DNA: TGTGCCAGCAGTTACGGGCCCTCGCGCAATCAGCCCCAGCATTTT. Encoded protein: CASSYGPSRNQPQHF. The rearrangement links TRBV10-3 to TRBJ1-5; D is unclear. CDR1 ENHRY and CDR2 SYGVKD come from the germline V gene. CDR3 length: 15 amino acids.

This clonotype was found many times. The chain uses TRBV5-1 and TRBJ1-4; 9 bases map to TRBD1. The CDR3 sequence is 16 residues long. Per germline, CDR1 SGHRS and CDR2 YFSETQ. Trimming took 1 base from V and 8 from J; bases not matched to a gene: 9. The CDR3 region is CASSLSAGQGGEKLFF. CDR3 DNA sequence: TGCGCCAGCAGCTTGTCCGCGGGACAGGGAGGCGAAAAACTGTTTTTT. Full variable domain (remainder filled in from reference TRBV5-1 and TRBJ1-4): KAGVTQTPRYLIKTRGQQVTLSCSPISGHRSVSWYQQTPGQGLQFLFEYFSETQRNKGNFPGRFSGRQFSNSRSEMNVSTLELGDSALYLCASSLSAGQGGEKLFFGSGTQLSVL.

The V call is TRBV2, the J call TRBJ2-5; D gene unclear. Trimming took off 5 bases at V and 7 bases at J, with 17 bases between the two ends. There are 14 residues in the CDR3. CDR1 and CDR2 (germline): SNHLY, FYNNEI. The CDR3 coding sequence is TGTGCCAGCAGTTTAAGTTGGTCGGAGTTGACCCAGTACTTC. Its protein product is CASSLSWSELTQYF.

This clonotype has more than one count but fewer than ten. V and J are TRBV11-2 and TRBJ2-6; D call uncertain. Germline assignment: CDR1 SGHAT and CDR2 FQNNGV. The CDR3 covers 14 residues. V dropped 4 bases and J dropped 2 bases, with 6 bases sitting between them. The CDR3 DNA is TGTGCCAGCAGCTCGGGCCCTGGGGCCAACGTCCTGACTTTC. It translates to CASSSGPGANVLTF.

This clonotype has just one count. The genes are TRBV15 and TRBJ2-7; D perhaps matches TRBD1 (6 bases). V was shortened by 3 bases and J by 3 bases, with 15 bases between the two germline ends. Germline V lookup: CDR1 LNHNV, CDR2 YYDKDF (reference sequence). The CDR3 is 15 amino acids. Written as DNA, the CDR3 is TGTGCCACCAGCAGCCCGTGGACAGTGAGCTACGAGCAGTACTTC. Translation gives CATSSPWTVSYEQYF.

This chain joins TRBV7-9 and TRBJ1-3; 7 positions agree with TRBD1. This CDR3 is 14 amino acids long. The junction had 5 bases not matched to a gene; V was cut back by 7 bases and J by 2 bases. Germline V gene sequence: CDR1 SEHNR, CDR2 FQNEAQ (reference sequence). The chain's CDR3 is CASTLTGTGNTIYF. In DNA form, the CDR3 reads TGTGCCAGCACCCTGACAGGGACTGGAAACACCATATATTTT.